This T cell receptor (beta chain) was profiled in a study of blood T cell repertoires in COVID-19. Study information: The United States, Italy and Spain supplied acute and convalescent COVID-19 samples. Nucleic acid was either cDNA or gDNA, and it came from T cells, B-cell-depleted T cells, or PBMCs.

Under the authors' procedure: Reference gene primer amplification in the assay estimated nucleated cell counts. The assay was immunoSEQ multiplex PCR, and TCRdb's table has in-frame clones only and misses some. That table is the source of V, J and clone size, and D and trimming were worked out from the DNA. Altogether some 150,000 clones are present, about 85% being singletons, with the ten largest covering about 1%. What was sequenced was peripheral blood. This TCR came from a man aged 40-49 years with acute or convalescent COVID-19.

As DNA, the CDR3 is TGTGCCAGCAGTGAAGACAGGGGATGGAACGGGGAGCTGTTTTTT. Translating it yields CASSEDRGWNGELFF. The chain is built from TRBV25-1 and TRBJ2-2; 8 bases fit TRBD1. The CDR3 is made up of 15 amino acids. Germline V lookup: CDR1 MGHDK, CDR2 SYGVNS. The V gene end was trimmed by 2 bases and the J gene end by 7 bases; junction bases not matched to a gene: 6.